This T cell receptor beta chain is from a study of T cells in Graves' hyperthyroidism and ophthalmopathy (dated by TCRdb to the late 2010s). Notes on the research overall: Peripheral blood was collected at initial diagnosis, before any treatment. To identify distinguishing TCR V-J signatures, a discovery cohort of around 100 patients was used, comprising 43 with Graves' ophthalmopathy and 57 with stable Graves' hyperthyroidism. Prospective prediction of ophthalmopathy was tested in an independent validation cohort consisting of some 20 hyperthyroidism patients and more than 15 patients who later progressed to ophthalmopathy. The roughly 94 discovery patients were randomly split 7:3 into training and test sets. In about 6 Graves' hyperthyroidism patients, the study also compared T-cell repertoires from thyroid tissue with T-cell repertoires from blood. Following sampling, methimazole starting at 30 mg daily was given to hyperthyroidism patients, and high-dose intravenous methylprednisolone was given to ophthalmopathy patients. According to the paper, TCR Vbeta CDR3 sequencing was carried out on more than 120 peripheral blood samples, which came from over 40 ophthalmopathy, roughly 75 hyperthyroidism and roughly 17 progressor patients.

Beyond this particular receptor, the publication reports: Sample size was not statistically predetermined, and investigators were not blinded to group allocation. A model built on a 13 V-J signature distinguished ophthalmopathy from stable hyperthyroidism, reaching around 87% sensitivity and around 81% specificity in cross-validation and 80%/75% in testing. In validation, the model predicted progression to ophthalmopathy a median of approximately 6.6 months before onset, with approximately 70% sensitivity and 72.22% specificity. Most expanded thyroid clonotypes (frequency above 0.001) were also detected in blood, a finding suggesting that blood repertoires may reflect thyroid immune responses.

The TCR beta CDR3 regions were amplified from the RNA transcripts. A first-round RT-PCR of the TCR CDR3 used the HTBI primer set with the Qiagen OneStep RT-PCR kit. Libraries were constructed in a second round of multiplex PCR, after which size selection and purification were performed. Paired-end sequencing of the libraries was performed with 100 bp reads on an Illumina HiSeq2000. On the authors' methods: Raw data were processed with SOAPnuke, discarding reads with adapters, uncalled bases, mean Phred below 15, or no exact constant-primer or identifier match. High-quality paired reads were merged using COPE v1.2.5, and each unique nucleotide sequence was defined as a clonotype. MiTCR v1.1 was used to align clonotypes to the IMGT TRBV, TRBD and TRBJ reference segments. The analysis was restricted to V-J combinations with a frequency above 0.0001, which together covered just over 98% of the repertoires. The TCS score was defined as the ratio of F50 (clonal expansion) to E x V (chaos), calculated using BLOSUM62-based TCRdist between CDR3 peptides within each V-J. Welch's t-statistics and random forest reduced around 550 V-J features to 10 to 15, which were used in a naive Bayes classifier (R e1071). TCRdb took the public reads, trimmed them with fastp at Q25, ran MiXCR for clone calling and kept in-frame beta chains. Identical CDR3 proteins give one entry, which carries the most common genes and DNA. Clone size and V and J calls follow TCRdb, not the original study. Across this sample there are approximately 330,000 distinct CDR3 sequences, with around 20% seen only once. Around 48% of the sample goes to the ten largest clones.

This clonotype was picked up many times. It has no known antigen specificity. Base qualities are not recorded, but no much larger clone differs from it by a single base. Graves' hyperthyroidism was defined as stable when no progression to ophthalmopathy occurred over 18 months of follow-up. Hyperthyroidism patients were aged 18 to 65 years and newly diagnosed, with disease duration of less than 2 months. Exclusion was applied to patients with uncontrolled infections, other autoimmune diseases, pregnancy or lactation. Diagnoses relied on clinical symptoms, serum thyroxine and TRAb, thyroid ultrasound and orbital computed tomography. Ficoll-Paque density gradient centrifugation was used to isolate PBMCs from around 9.1 ml of fresh peripheral blood. Total RNA was extracted using Trizol reagent, and RNA quality was assessed on an Agilent 2100 Bioanalyzer. This sequence originates from a woman aged 50 to 60 with Graves' hyperthyroidism. Specimen: blood.

Here is the DNA: TGTGCCTGGAGTGAGGGGGGGAACACTGAAGCTTTCTTT. It encodes CAWSEGGNTEAFF. Recombination linked TRBV30 to TRBJ1-1; TRBD1 is a possible D gene, resting on 6 matching bases. From the germline V gene (reference sequence), CDR1 is GTSNPN and CDR2 is SVGIG. The junction shows trimming of 1 base on V and 1 base on J, plus 7 bases between the germline ends. Taken from cysteine to phenylalanine, the CDR3 has 13 residues. Here the CDR3 DNA is all that survives: 39 bases in frame from base 1. With the rest looked up from the reference TRBV30 and TRBJ1-1 genes rather than sequenced, the full variable domain is SQTIHQWPATLVQPVGSPLSLECTVEGTSNPNLYWYRQAAGRGLQLLFYSVGIGQISSEVPQNLSASRPQDRQFILSSKKLLLSDSGFYLCAWSEGGNTEAFFGQGTRLTVV.